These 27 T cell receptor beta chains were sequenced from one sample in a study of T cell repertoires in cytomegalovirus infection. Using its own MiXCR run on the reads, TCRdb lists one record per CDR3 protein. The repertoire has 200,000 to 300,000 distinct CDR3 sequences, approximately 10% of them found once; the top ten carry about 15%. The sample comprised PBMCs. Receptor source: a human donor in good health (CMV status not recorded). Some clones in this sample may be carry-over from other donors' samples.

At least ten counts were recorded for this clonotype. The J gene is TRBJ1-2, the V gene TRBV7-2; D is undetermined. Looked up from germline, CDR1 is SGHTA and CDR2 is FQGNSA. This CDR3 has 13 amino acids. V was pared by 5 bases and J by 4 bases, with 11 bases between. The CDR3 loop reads CASSARGIYGYTF. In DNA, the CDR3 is TGTGCCAGCAGCGCCCGGGGAATCTATGGCTACACCTTC.

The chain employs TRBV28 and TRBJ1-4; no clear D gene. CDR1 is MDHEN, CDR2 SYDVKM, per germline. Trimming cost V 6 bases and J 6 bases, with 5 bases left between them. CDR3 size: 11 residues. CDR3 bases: TGTGCCAGCAGCGATTATGAAAAACTGTTTTTT. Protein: CASSDYEKLFF.

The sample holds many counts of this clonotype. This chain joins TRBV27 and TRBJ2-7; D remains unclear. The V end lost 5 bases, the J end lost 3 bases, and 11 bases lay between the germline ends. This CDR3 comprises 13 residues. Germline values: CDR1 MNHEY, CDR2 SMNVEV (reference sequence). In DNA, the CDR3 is TGTGCCAGCAGTCTACTGGTAGACTACGAGCAGTACTTC. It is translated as CASSLLVDYEQYF.

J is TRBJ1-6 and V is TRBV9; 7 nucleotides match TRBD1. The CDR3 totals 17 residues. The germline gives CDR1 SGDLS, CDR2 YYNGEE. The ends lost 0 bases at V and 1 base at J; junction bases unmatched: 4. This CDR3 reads CASSVDRGPSYNSPLHF. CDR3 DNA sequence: TGTGCCAGCAGCGTAGATAGGGGGCCTTCCTATAATTCACCCCTCCACTTT.

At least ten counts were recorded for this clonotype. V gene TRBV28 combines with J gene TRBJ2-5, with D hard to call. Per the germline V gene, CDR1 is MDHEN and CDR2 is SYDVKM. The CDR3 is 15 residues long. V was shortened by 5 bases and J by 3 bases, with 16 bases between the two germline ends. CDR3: CASSRSDGLEETQYF. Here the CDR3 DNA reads TGTGCCAGCAGTCGGAGCGACGGCTTGGAAGAGACCCAGTACTTC. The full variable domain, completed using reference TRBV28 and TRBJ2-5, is DVKVTQSSRYLVKRTGEKVFLECVQDMDHENMFWYRQDPGLGLRLIYFSYDVKMKEKGDIPEGYSVSREKKERFSLILESASTNQTSMYLCASSRSDGLEETQYFGPGTRLLVL.

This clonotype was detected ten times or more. CDR3 nucleotide sequence: TGTGCCAGCAGTTTAGGTAGGGCCAGCGACAAAATCCACTCCTACAATGAGCAGTTCTTC. This sequence encodes CASSLGRASDKIHSYNEQFF. V gene TRBV12-3 or TRBV12-4 combines with J gene TRBJ2-1; no reliable D call. This CDR3 is 20 amino acids long. Trimming left V 1 base short and J 0 bases short, with 22 bases between.

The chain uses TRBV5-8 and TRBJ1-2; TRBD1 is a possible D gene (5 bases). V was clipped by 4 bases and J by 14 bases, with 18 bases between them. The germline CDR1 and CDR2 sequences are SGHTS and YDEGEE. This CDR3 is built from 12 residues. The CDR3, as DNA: TGTGCCAGCAGCCGAATCTCAGAAGGGGAAACCTTC. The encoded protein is CASSRISEGETF.

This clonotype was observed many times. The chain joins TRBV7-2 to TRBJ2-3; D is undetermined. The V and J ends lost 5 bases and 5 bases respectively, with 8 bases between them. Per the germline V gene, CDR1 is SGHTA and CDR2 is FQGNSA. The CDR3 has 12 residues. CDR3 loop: CASSPYEDTQYF. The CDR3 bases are TGTGCCAGCAGCCCTTACGAAGATACGCAGTATTTT.

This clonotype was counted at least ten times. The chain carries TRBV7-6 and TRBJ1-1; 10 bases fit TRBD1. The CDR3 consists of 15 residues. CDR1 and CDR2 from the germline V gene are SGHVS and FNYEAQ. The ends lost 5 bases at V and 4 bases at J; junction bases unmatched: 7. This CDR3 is CASSTGRTGGTEAFF. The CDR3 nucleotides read TGTGCCAGCAGCACTGGCCGGACAGGGGGCACTGAAGCTTTCTTT.

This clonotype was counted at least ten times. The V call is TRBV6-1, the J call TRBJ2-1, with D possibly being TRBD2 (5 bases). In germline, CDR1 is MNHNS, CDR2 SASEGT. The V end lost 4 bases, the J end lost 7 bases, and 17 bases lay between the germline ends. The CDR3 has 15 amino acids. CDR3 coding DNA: TGTGCCAGCAGTGCCGTGGCTAGCCAAGTAAATGAGCAGTTCTTC. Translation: CASSAVASQVNEQFF.

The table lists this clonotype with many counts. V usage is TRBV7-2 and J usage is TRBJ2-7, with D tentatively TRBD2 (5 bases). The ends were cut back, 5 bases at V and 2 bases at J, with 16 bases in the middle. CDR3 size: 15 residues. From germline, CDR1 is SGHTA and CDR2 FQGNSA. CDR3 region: CASSGLRGPTYEQYF. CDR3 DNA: TGTGCCAGCAGCGGCCTCCGCGGGCCGACCTACGAGCAGTACTTC.

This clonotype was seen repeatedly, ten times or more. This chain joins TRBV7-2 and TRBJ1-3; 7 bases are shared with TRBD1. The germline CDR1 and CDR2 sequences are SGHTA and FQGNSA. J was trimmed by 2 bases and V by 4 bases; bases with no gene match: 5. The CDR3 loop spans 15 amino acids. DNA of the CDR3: TGTGCCAGCAGCTGGTTGGACAGGACTGGAAACACCATATATTTT. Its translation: CASSWLDRTGNTIYF.

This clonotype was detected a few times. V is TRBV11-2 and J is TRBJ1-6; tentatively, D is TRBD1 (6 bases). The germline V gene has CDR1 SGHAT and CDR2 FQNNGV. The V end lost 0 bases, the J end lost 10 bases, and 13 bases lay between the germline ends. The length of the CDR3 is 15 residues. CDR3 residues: CASSLDMAGVSPLHF. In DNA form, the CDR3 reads TGTGCCAGCAGCTTAGATATGGCAGGGGTCTCACCCCTCCACTTT.

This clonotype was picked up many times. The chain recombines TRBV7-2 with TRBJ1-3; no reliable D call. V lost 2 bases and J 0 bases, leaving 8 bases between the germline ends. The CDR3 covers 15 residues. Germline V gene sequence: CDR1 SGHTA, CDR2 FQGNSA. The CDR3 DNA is TGTGCCAGCAGCTTACAAACGTACTCTGGAAACACCATATATTTT. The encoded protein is CASSLQTYSGNTIYF. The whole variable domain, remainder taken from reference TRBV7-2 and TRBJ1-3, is GAGVSQSPSNKVTEKGKDVELRCDPISGHTALYWYRQSLGQGLEFLIYFQGNSAPDKSGLPSDRFSAERTGGSVSTLTIQRTQQEDSAVYLCASSLQTYSGNTIYFGEGSWLTVV.

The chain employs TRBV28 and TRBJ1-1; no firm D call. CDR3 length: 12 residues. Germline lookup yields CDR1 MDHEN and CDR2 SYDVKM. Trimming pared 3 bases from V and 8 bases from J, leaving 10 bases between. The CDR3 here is CASSLLGREAFF. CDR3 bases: TGTGCCAGCAGTTTGTTAGGACGGGAAGCTTTCTTT.

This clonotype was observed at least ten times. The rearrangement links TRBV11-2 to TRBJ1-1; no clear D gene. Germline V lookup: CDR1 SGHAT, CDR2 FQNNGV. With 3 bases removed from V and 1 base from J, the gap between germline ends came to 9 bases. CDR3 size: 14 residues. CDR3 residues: CASSFGTTNTEAFF. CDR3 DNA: TGTGCCAGCAGCTTTGGAACGACGAACACTGAAGCTTTCTTT.

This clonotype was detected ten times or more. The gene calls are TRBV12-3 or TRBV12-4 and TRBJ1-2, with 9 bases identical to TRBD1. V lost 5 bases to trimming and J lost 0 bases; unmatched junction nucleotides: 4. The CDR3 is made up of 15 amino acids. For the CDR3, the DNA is TGTGCCAGCAGTCCTCGACAGGGGGCTAACTATGGCTACACCTTC. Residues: CASSPRQGANYGYTF.

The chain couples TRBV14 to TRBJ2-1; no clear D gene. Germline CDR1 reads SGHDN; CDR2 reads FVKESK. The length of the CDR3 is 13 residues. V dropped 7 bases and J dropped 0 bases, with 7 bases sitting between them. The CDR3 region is CASKNSSYNEQFF. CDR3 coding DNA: TGTGCCAGCAAAAACAGCTCCTACAATGAGCAGTTCTTC. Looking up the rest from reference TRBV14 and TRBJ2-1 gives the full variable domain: EAGVTQFPSHSVIEKGQTVTLRCDPISGHDNLYWYRRVMGKEIKFLLHFVKESKQDESGMPNNRFLAERTGGTYSTLKVQPAELEDSGVYFCASKNSSYNEQFFGPGTRLTVL.

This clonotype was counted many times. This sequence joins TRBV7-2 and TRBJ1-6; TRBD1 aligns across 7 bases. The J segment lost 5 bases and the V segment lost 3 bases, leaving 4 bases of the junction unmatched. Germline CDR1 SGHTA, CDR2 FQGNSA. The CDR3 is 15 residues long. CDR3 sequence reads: CASSFFQGDNSPLHF. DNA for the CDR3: TGTGCCAGCAGCTTCTTTCAGGGGGATAATTCACCCCTCCACTTT. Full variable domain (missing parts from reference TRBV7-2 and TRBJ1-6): GAGVSQSPSNKVTEKGKDVELRCDPISGHTALYWYRQSLGQGLEFLIYFQGNSAPDKSGLPSDRFSAERTGGSVSTLTIQRTQQEDSAVYLCASSFFQGDNSPLHFGNGTRLTVT.

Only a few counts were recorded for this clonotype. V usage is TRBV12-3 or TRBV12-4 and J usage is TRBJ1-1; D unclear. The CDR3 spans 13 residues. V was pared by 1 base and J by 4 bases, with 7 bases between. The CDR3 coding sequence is TGTGCCAGCAGTTTAGGGGTTTCCACTGAAGCTTTCTTT. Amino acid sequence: CASSLGVSTEAFF.

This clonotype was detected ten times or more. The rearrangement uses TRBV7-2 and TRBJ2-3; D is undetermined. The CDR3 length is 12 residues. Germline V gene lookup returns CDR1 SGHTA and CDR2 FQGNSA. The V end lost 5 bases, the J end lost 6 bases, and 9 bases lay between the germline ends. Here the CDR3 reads CASSATQDTQYF. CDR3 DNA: TGTGCCAGCAGCGCGACCCAGGATACGCAGTATTTT.

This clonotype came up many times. This CDR3 is CASSLAGPAADTQYF. CDR3 DNA: TGTGCCAGCAGCTTAGCCGGGCCTGCGGCCGATACGCAGTATTTT. This chain connects TRBV7-6 to TRBJ2-3; D uncertain. The germline gives CDR1 SGHVS, CDR2 FNYEAQ. The CDR3 is 15 amino acids. V lost 0 bases, J lost 6 bases, and 13 bases lay in between.

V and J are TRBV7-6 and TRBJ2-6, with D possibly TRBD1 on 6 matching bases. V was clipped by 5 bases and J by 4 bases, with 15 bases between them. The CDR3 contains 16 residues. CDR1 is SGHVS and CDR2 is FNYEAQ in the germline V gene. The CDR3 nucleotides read TGTGCCAGCAGCCCAACTACAGGGTCAGGGGCCAACGTCCTGACTTTC. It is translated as CASSPTTGSGANVLTF.

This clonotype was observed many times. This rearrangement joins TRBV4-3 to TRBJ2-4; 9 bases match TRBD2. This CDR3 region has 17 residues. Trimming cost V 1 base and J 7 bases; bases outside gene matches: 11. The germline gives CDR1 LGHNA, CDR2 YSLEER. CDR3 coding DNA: TGCGCCAGCAGCCAAGCCCCCAGCGCGGGAGGGCTCAACATTCAGTACTTC. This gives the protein CASSQAPSAGGLNIQYF.

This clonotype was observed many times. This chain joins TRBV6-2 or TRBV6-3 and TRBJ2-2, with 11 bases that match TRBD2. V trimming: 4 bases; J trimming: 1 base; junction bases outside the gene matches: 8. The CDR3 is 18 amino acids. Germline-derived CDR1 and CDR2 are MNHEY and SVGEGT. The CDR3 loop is CASSSNRGLAGNTGELFF. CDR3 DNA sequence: TGTGCCAGCAGTTCCAACAGAGGACTAGCGGGGAACACCGGGGAGCTGTTTTTT.

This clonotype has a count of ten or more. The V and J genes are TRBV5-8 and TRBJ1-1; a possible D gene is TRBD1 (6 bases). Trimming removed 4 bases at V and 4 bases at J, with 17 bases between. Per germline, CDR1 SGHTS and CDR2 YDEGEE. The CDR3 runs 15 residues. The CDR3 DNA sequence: TGTGCCAGCAGCCCACTCAGGGGTACGGGCACTGAAGCTTTCTTT. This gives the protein CASSPLRGTGTEAFF. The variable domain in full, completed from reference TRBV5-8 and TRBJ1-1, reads EAGVTQSPTHLIKTRGQQATLRCSPISGHTSVYWYQQALGLGLQFLLWYDEGEERNRGNFPPRFSGRQFPNYSSELNVNALELEDSALYLCASSPLRGTGTEAFFGQGTRLTVV.

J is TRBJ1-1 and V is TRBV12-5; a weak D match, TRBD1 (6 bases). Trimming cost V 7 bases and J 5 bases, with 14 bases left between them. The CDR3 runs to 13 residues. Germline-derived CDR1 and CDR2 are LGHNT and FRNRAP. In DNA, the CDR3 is TGTGCTAGTGCCTCAGCCAGGGGAACTGAAGCTTTCTTT. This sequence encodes CASASARGTEAFF.